This T cell receptor beta chain was retrieved from a study of memory CD4+ T cells and cytomegalovirus serostatus. Repertoires were generated with immunoSEQ multiplex PCR, while TCRdb's copy carries only in-frame clones and drops some. The table shows about 41,000 clones, with roughly 83% occurring only once. Single viable CD3+CD4+CD8-CD45RO+ cells were sorted as the memory CD4+ T cells. The table lists this clone with a count of one. The trim removed 5 bases at V and 1 base at J, leaving 4 bases unmatched. The CDR3 has 14 residues. The germline gives CDR1 LGHNT, CDR2 FRNRAP. Sequencing was carried out using memory CD4+ T cells from blood. The gene calls are TRBV12-5 and TRBJ1-1; 7 bases are a match to TRBD1. The TCR comes from an adult in good health and CMV-seronegative. CDR3 coding DNA: TGTGCTAGTGGTCCGGGGACAGCGAACACTGAAGCTTTCTTT. As protein: CASGPGTANTEAFF.